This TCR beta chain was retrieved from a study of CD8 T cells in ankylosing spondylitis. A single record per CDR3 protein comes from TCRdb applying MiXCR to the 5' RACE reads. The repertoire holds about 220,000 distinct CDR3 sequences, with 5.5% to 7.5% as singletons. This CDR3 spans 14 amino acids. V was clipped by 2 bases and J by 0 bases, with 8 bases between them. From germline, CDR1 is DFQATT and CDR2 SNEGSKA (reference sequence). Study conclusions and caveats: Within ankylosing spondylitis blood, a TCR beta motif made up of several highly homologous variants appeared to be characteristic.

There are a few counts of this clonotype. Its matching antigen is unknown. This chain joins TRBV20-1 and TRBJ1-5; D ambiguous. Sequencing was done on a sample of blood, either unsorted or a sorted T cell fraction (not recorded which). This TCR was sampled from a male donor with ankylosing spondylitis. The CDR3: CSARPTVSNQPQHF. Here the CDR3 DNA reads TGCAGTGCTAGACCCACAGTTAGCAATCAGCCCCAGCATTTT.